A selection of T cell receptor beta chains follows, all from one sample in a study of blood T cell repertoires in COVID-19. Method: immunoSEQ multiplex PCR; TCRdb's copy keeps in-frame clones and lacks some. The sample yields nearly 300,000 clones, 85% to 90% seen once. The specimen sequenced was PBMCs or T cells enriched from blood (not recorded which). The receptors stem from a woman aged 45-59 years who had been exposed to COVID-19. Both conserved end residues are part of each CDR3. Fields, in order: V gene, D gene, J gene, clone size, CDR3 DNA, CDR3 protein. D genes are given only for firm matches. Only part of the rows carry a size: once, few, many, or a class if the clone is expanded.

V gene: TRBV19; D gene: .; J gene: TRBJ2-5; clone size: .; CDR3 DNA: TGTGCCAGTAGTATAAGGTGGCAGGCCCAAGAGACCCAGTACTTC; CDR3 protein: CASSIRWQAQETQYF
V gene: TRBV5-1; D gene: .; J gene: TRBJ2-5; clone size: .; CDR3 DNA: TGCGCCAGCAGCTCCCTTGCAGGGTGGCAAGAGACCCAGTACTTC; CDR3 protein: CASSSLAGWQETQYF
V gene: TRBV4-1; D gene: .; J gene: TRBJ1-2; clone size: .; CDR3 DNA: TGCGCCAGCAGCCAAGATCCGGGAGTCGGGGCTAACTATGGCTACACCTTC; CDR3 protein: CASSQDPGVGANYGYTF
V gene: TRBV30; D gene: .; J gene: TRBJ1-2; clone size: .; CDR3 DNA: TGTGCCTGGAGCTTAACCCGAGGGAGGAATGGCTACACCTTC; CDR3 protein: CAWSLTRGRNGYTF
V gene: TRBV7-2; D gene: .; J gene: TRBJ2-3; clone size: once; CDR3 DNA: TGTGCCAGCAGCTTAGACAGGTACCGGGATACGCAGTATTTT; CDR3 protein: CASSLDRYRDTQYF
V gene: TRBV7-9; D gene: .; J gene: TRBJ2-3; clone size: few; CDR3 DNA: TGTGCCAGCAGCTTAGACAGGAGCAGAGATACGCAGTATTTT; CDR3 protein: CASSLDRSRDTQYF
V gene: TRBV28; D gene: .; J gene: TRBJ2-5; clone size: .; CDR3 DNA: TGTGCCAGCAGTTTATCCGGTCGAGGGGGTTTCCAAGAGACCCAGTACTTC; CDR3 protein: CASSLSGRGGFQETQYF
V gene: TRBV7-6; D gene: .; J gene: TRBJ2-5; clone size: few; CDR3 DNA: TGTGCCAGCAGCTTAGGAAGAAGACTGCAAGAGACCCAGTACTTC; CDR3 protein: CASSLGRRLQETQYF
V gene: TRBV28; D gene: TRBD1; J gene: TRBJ2-5; clone size: .; CDR3 DNA: TGTGCCAGTAGAGTAAGGGGGCTTCGAGAGACCCAGTACTTC; CDR3 protein: CASRVRGLRETQYF
V gene: TRBV18; D gene: .; J gene: TRBJ2-5; clone size: .; CDR3 DNA: TGTGCCAGCTCACCAGCTATCCAAGAGACCCAGTACTTC; CDR3 protein: CASSPAIQETQYF
V gene: TRBV6-2/TRBV6-3; D gene: .; J gene: TRBJ1-1; clone size: .; CDR3 DNA: TGTGCCAGCAGTTACTCGGTTTGGGCTTCGGCTTTCTTT; CDR3 protein: CASSYSVWASAFF
V gene: TRBV6-5; D gene: .; J gene: TRBJ2-7; clone size: once; CDR3 DNA: TGTGCCAGCATTCCTGGGGGGAAGGACGAGCAGTACTTC; CDR3 protein: CASIPGGKDEQYF
V gene: TRBV5-1; D gene: .; J gene: TRBJ2-3; clone size: .; CDR3 DNA: TGCGCCAGCAGCCACACACGGAGCGACGGCACAGATACGCAGTATTTT; CDR3 protein: CASSHTRSDGTDTQYF
V gene: TRBV3-1/TRBV3-2; D gene: TRBD1; J gene: TRBJ1-4; clone size: .; CDR3 DNA: TGTGCCAGCAGCCAGGCCCTACAGGGGTTGAGTGAAAAACTGTTTTTT; CDR3 protein: CASSQALQGLSEKLFF
V gene: TRBV4-2; D gene: .; J gene: TRBJ2-3; clone size: .; CDR3 DNA: TGTGCCAGCAGCCAAGGGCTGAGGACGCAGTATTTT; CDR3 protein: CASSQGLRTQYF
V gene: TRBV3-1/TRBV3-2; D gene: .; J gene: TRBJ2-2; clone size: once; CDR3 DNA: TGTGCCAGCAGAAACGCAGACAGGATCCTCGTCACCGGGGAGCTGTTTTTT; CDR3 protein: CASRNADRILVTGELFF
V gene: TRBV27; D gene: .; J gene: TRBJ1-2; clone size: .; CDR3 DNA: TGTGCCAGCAGTTCCGTCGGGGGGGGCTATGGCTACACCTTC; CDR3 protein: CASSSVGGGYGYTF
V gene: TRBV19; D gene: .; J gene: TRBJ1-3; clone size: .; CDR3 DNA: TGTGCCAGTATTCGTCGGGGAGATATCTCTGGAAACACCATATATTTT; CDR3 protein: CASIRRGDISGNTIYF
V gene: TRBV2; D gene: TRBD1; J gene: TRBJ1-2; clone size: .; CDR3 DNA: TGTGCCAGCAGAGGGACAGGGACTGGCTACACCTTC; CDR3 protein: CASRGTGTGYTF
V gene: TRBV4-1; D gene: .; J gene: TRBJ2-1; clone size: few; CDR3 DNA: TGCGCCAGCAGCCAAGTCGATCTCGGGTTCTCCTACAATGAGCAGTTCTTC; CDR3 protein: CASSQVDLGFSYNEQFF
V gene: TRBV29-1; D gene: TRBD1; J gene: TRBJ1-1; clone size: .; CDR3 DNA: TGCAGCGTTGGACAGGGGGACACTGAAGCTTTCTTT; CDR3 protein: CSVGQGDTEAFF
V gene: TRBV30; D gene: TRBD2; J gene: TRBJ2-1; clone size: .; CDR3 DNA: TGTGCCTTGCCCCGGAGTAGCGGGGGGCCACGCCAAAGCTCCTACAATGAGCAGTTCTTC; CDR3 protein: CALPRSSGGPRQSSYNEQFF
V gene: TRBV15; D gene: TRBD2; J gene: TRBJ2-5; clone size: once; CDR3 DNA: TGTGCCACCAGCATAGCGGGGGTCGGCGCGGAGACCCAGTACTTC; CDR3 protein: CATSIAGVGAETQYF
V gene: TRBV4-1; D gene: .; J gene: TRBJ1-2; clone size: .; CDR3 DNA: TGCGCCAGCAGCCAAGTCTCGGGGAAGGCGTATGGCTACACCTTC; CDR3 protein: CASSQVSGKAYGYTF
V gene: TRBV30; D gene: .; J gene: TRBJ1-1; clone size: .; CDR3 DNA: TGTGCCGGAATAAGGGGAACGAACACTGAAGCTTTCTTT; CDR3 protein: CAGIRGTNTEAFF
V gene: TRBV4-2; D gene: .; J gene: TRBJ1-5; clone size: .; CDR3 DNA: TGTGCCAGCAGCCAAGATTCCGGGGGGAGGCAGCCCCAGCATTTT; CDR3 protein: CASSQDSGGRQPQHF